This is a list of T cell receptor beta chains from one sample in a study of T cell repertoires in cytomegalovirus infection. The antigens these receptors bind are not known. MiXCR, run by TCRdb on the reads, gives a single entry per CDR3 protein. The sample comprises roughly 340,000 distinct CDR3 sequences, 25% to 35% of which are singletons, and around 20% rests with the top ten. This sample comprised cultured PBMCs, obtained from culture after CMV antigen stimulation. These receptors came from a human donor in good health (CMV status not recorded). Some clones in this sample may be carry-over from other donors' samples. The CDR3 runs from the conserved cysteine through the conserved F or W. Fields, in order: CDR3 DNA, CDR3 protein, J gene, V gene, clone size, D gene. The D gene is left open where the match is weak. For some rows the clone size is stated as once, few or many, or as a class when expanded; others skip it.

TGTGCCAGCAGCTTGGGCAGGAGATCCACTGAAGCTTTCTTT | CASSLGRRSTEAFF | TRBJ1-1 | TRBV7-8 | many | NA
TGTGCCAGCAGTTACGGACAGGGGGGCGGGGAGCTGTTTTTT | CASSYGQGGGELFF | TRBJ2-2 | TRBV6-5 | few | TRBD1
TGTACCAGCAGTGAACCGCCCGAGGCAGATACGCAGTATTTT | CTSSEPPEADTQYF | TRBJ2-3 | TRBV6-1 | NA | NA
TGTGCCAGCAAGGCGTCAGGGGGGGGCTACGAGCAGTACTTC | CASKASGGGYEQYF | TRBJ2-7 | TRBV6-1 | NA | NA
TGTGCCAGCAGCTTAGAGGCTCGGACCCAGTACTTC | CASSLEARTQYF | TRBJ2-5 | TRBV7-2 | few | NA
TGCAGTGCCGGGGGGGGACCGACGAACACTGAAGCTTTCTTT | CSAGGGPTNTEAFF | TRBJ1-1 | TRBV20-1 | NA | NA
TGCAGTGCTAGACAGGGTGTTGGTCGAGAGACCCAGTACTTC | CSARQGVGRETQYF | TRBJ2-5 | TRBV20-1 | NA | NA
TGTGCCAGCAGCTCTAGTAGCGGTGACAATGAGCAGTTCTTC | CASSSSSGDNEQFF | TRBJ2-1 | TRBV7-2 | NA | NA
TGTGCCAGCAGGCCGGGACAGGGGTCGGTCACCGGGGAGCTGTTTTTT | CASRPGQGSVTGELFF | TRBJ2-2 | TRBV6-5 | NA | TRBD1
TGCGCCAGCAGCTCGTTGACAGGGGGCTATGGCTACACCTTC | CASSSLTGGYGYTF | TRBJ1-2 | TRBV5-1 | once | TRBD1
TGTGCCAGCAGCTTGGGACAGGGAGTCAGGGGAGCTTTCTTT | CASSLGQGVRGAFF | TRBJ1-1 | TRBV7-9 | few | TRBD1
TGTGCCAGCAGCCAAGGGACACCTAGGAGCGGCTACACCTTC | CASSQGTPRSGYTF | TRBJ1-2 | TRBV13 | NA | NA
TGTGCCAGCGGGGGAGGGACTGAAGCTTTCTTT | CASGGGTEAFF | TRBJ1-1 | TRBV5-4 | many | NA
TGCGCCAGCAGCCAAGGACAGGGCCGTGGCACTGAAGCTTTCTTT | CASSQGQGRGTEAFF | TRBJ1-1 | TRBV4-1 | NA | TRBD1
TGCAGCGTTGTCAGTCCAGCCCGTACGGGTACTGAAGCTTTCTTT | CSVVSPARTGTEAFF | TRBJ1-1 | TRBV29-1 | few | NA
TGTGCCAGCAGCCGTAGCTCCTACAATGAGCAGTTCTTC | CASSRSSYNEQFF | TRBJ2-1 | TRBV7-9 | few | NA
TGTGCCAGCAGCACGCAAACTAGCGGCAATGAGCAGTTCTTC | CASSTQTSGNEQFF | TRBJ2-1 | TRBV7-9 | few | TRBD2
TGCAGCGTTGAAGATCCGGGGGGAAACACCATATATTTT | CSVEDPGGNTIYF | TRBJ1-3 | TRBV29-1 | NA | NA
TGTGCCAGCAGCGTAGGTCCAGCGGGAGGCCGAATTTCCTACGAGCAGTACTTC | CASSVGPAGGRISYEQYF | TRBJ2-7 | TRBV9 | NA | TRBD2
TGTGCCAGCAGTTTAGTCAGAACTGCCAAAAACATTCAGTACTTC | CASSLVRTAKNIQYF | TRBJ2-4 | TRBV28 | NA | NA
TGTGCCAGTAGTATAGGACAGCTCGGTGGCTACACCTTC | CASSIGQLGGYTF | TRBJ1-2 | TRBV19 | once | NA
TGTGCCAGCAGCTTAGAGGGATCACCAACTAGGCCCTACGAGCAGTACTTC | CASSLEGSPTRPYEQYF | TRBJ2-7 | TRBV7-9 | NA | NA
TGTGCCAGCAGCTCCTCCGTTGGCTACACCTTC | CASSSSVGYTF | TRBJ1-2 | TRBV11-2 | NA | NA
TGTGCCAGCAGTTTAACACAGGGGAACACTGAAGCTTTCTTT | CASSLTQGNTEAFF | TRBJ1-1 | TRBV27 | NA | NA
TGTGCCAGCAGCTTTCAGGGCGGAGATAATTCACCCCTCCACTTT | CASSFQGGDNSPLHF | TRBJ1-6 | TRBV7-9 | NA | NA
TGTGCCAGCAGCCTAGCCCCGGGACCGACGGGGGAGCAGTACTTC | CASSLAPGPTGEQYF | TRBJ2-7 | TRBV7-2 | many | NA
TGTGCCAGCAGTTTAGGTCGGGTCGTAAATTCACCCCTCCACTTT | CASSLGRVVNSPLHF | TRBJ1-6 | TRBV28 | NA | NA
TGTGCCAGCAGCGTTACGCGAGGGGGAGGGGAGACCCGGTACTTC | CASSVTRGGGETRYF | TRBJ2-5 | TRBV7-4 | NA | NA
TGTGCCAGTAGTCCCGGGACAGGGCGGCGGGGGAACTACGAGCAGTACTTC | CASSPGTGRRGNYEQYF | TRBJ2-7 | TRBV19 | few | TRBD1
TGTGCCAGCAGCGTGGGACCACCTGAAGCCACTGAAGCTTTCTTT | CASSVGPPEATEAFF | TRBJ1-1 | TRBV7-2 | few | NA
TGTGCCAGCAGTGAAGGGGAATGTGGCGAGCAGTACTTC | CASSEGECGEQYF | TRBJ2-7 | TRBV6-4 | NA | NA
TGTGCCAGCAGCCCCATCGGGACAGGGGGCGCGGAGACCCAGTACTTC | CASSPIGTGGAETQYF | TRBJ2-5 | TRBV7-2 | many | TRBD1
TGCAGTGCTTCCGAGGGGACAGGGGGCAATCAGCCCCAGCATTTT | CSASEGTGGNQPQHF | TRBJ1-5 | TRBV20-1 | NA | TRBD1
TGCAGTGCTAGAGAAATGGGTTTGAATCAGCCCCAGCATTTT | CSAREMGLNQPQHF | TRBJ1-5 | TRBV20-1 | NA | NA
TGCGCCAGCAGCCAAGGACCTAGCGCGAGCTACGAGCAGTACTTC | CASSQGPSASYEQYF | TRBJ2-7 | TRBV4-1 | few | NA
TGTGCCAGAAGGACAGACGTCTATGGCTACACCTTC | CARRTDVYGYTF | TRBJ1-2 | TRBV2 | few | NA
TGCGCCAGCAGTCCCGACCCTAGCACAGATACGCAGTATTTT | CASSPDPSTDTQYF | TRBJ2-3 | TRBV10-1 | few | NA
TGTGCCAGCAGCTTGGGCGGGGGACCTACGCACGAAAAACTGTTTTTT | CASSLGGGPTHEKLFF | TRBJ1-4 | TRBV7-6 | many | NA
TGTGCCAGCAGTTCCGGGACAGGGGGCCGAAGCTATGGCTACACCTTC | CASSSGTGGRSYGYTF | TRBJ1-2 | TRBV12-3/TRBV12-4 | many | TRBD1
TGTGCCAGCAGTGTGGGGTCCGCTCAGCCCCAGCATTTT | CASSVGSAQPQHF | TRBJ1-5 | TRBV6-1 | NA | NA
TGTGCCATCAGTGAGCGGGAGACAGATACGCAGTATTTT | CAISERETDTQYF | TRBJ2-3 | TRBV10-3 | NA | NA
TGTGCCAGCAGCCGGAGACTTGGCTATGGCTACACCTTC | CASSRRLGYGYTF | TRBJ1-2 | TRBV7-8 | once | NA
TGTGCCAGCACCTCGGGACAGGGGGCTCACTATGGCTACACCTTC | CASTSGQGAHYGYTF | TRBJ1-2 | TRBV12-3/TRBV12-4 | NA | TRBD1
TGTGCCAGCACCCTCGGGGGGGATGAGCAGTTCTTC | CASTLGGDEQFF | TRBJ2-1 | TRBV7-2 | few | TRBD2
TGTGCCAGCAGGCGTAGGGCGACCGGGGAGCTGTTTTTT | CASRRRATGELFF | TRBJ2-2 | TRBV5-6 | NA | NA
TGTGCCAGCAGCTTCCTCCCGACACAAGAGAACACCGGGGAGCTGTTTTTT | CASSFLPTQENTGELFF | TRBJ2-2 | TRBV7-9 | few | NA
TGTGCCACTGGACAGGTGAATGGAAACACCATATATTTT | CATGQVNGNTIYF | TRBJ1-3 | TRBV19 | few | TRBD1
TGCAGTGCTAGCGACCGTGGGGCTATTAGCAATCAGCCCCAGCATTTT | CSASDRGAISNQPQHF | TRBJ1-5 | TRBV20-1 | NA | NA
TGTGCCAGCACCGTAGACAGGGCTGGTGAAAAACTGTTTTTT | CASTVDRAGEKLFF | TRBJ1-4 | TRBV2 | NA | TRBD1
TGTGCCAGCAGCTTAGGGGGTCCGGGACAGGGAAGTTCACCCCTCCACTTT | CASSLGGPGQGSSPLHF | TRBJ1-6 | TRBV7-3 | few | TRBD1
TGCGCCAGCACCTTATCAATCGGGCCAAACACTGAAGCTTTCTTT | CASTLSIGPNTEAFF | TRBJ1-1 | TRBV5-1 | NA | NA
TGTGCCAGCAGGGGCGGGGGGTGGACAGATACGCAGTATTTT | CASRGGGWTDTQYF | TRBJ2-3 | TRBV27 | NA | TRBD2
TGTGCCAGCAGCTTAGGGGACTACCGGGCCCAGCATTTT | CASSLGDYRAQHF | TRBJ1-5 | TRBV7-6 | NA | NA
TGTGCCAGCAGCCCTACTCAGATACAGAACCCCCCTATGAACTATGGCTACACCTTC | CASSPTQIQNPPMNYGYTF | TRBJ1-2 | TRBV7-6 | many | NA
TGTGCCAGCACTGAACCCCCTCGCGGACTACGTACCCAGTACTTC | CASTEPPRGLRTQYF | TRBJ2-5 | TRBV7-2 | NA | NA